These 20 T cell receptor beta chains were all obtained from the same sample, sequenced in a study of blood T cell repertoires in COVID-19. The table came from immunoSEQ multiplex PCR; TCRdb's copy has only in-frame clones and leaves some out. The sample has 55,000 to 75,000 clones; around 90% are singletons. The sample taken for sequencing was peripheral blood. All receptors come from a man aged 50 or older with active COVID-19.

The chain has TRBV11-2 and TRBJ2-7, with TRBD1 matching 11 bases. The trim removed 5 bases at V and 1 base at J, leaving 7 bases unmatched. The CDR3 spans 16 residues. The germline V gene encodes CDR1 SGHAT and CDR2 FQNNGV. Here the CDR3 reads CASSEPGQGVSYEQYF. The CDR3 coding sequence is TGTGCCAGCAGCGAACCGGGACAGGGGGTTTCCTACGAGCAGTACTTC.

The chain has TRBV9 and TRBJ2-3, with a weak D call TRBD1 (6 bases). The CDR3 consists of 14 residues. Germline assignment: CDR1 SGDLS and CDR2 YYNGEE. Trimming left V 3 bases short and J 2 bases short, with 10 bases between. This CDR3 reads CASSEGTLTDTQYF. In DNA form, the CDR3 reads TGTGCCAGCAGCGAGGGGACACTCACAGATACGCAGTATTTT.

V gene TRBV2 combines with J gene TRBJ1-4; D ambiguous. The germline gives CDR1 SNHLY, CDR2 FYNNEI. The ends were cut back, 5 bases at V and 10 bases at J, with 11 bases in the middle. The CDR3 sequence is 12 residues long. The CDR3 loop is CASSPGKGKLFF. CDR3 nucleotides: TGTGCCAGCAGTCCCGGGAAAGGAAAACTGTTTTTT.

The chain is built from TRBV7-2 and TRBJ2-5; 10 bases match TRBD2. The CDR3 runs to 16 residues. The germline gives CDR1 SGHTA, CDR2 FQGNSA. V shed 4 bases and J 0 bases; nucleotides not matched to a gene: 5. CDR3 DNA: TGTGCCAGCAGCTCCTTACTAGCGGGGTACCAAGAGACCCAGTACTTC. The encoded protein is CASSSLLAGYQETQYF.

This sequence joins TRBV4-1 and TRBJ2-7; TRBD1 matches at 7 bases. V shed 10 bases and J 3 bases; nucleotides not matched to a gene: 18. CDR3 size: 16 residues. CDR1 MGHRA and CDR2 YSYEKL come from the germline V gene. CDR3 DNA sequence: TGCGCCACCAGTTGGTCGAAGGCCCAGGGGGTCTACGAGCAGTACTTC. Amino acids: CATSWSKAQGVYEQYF.

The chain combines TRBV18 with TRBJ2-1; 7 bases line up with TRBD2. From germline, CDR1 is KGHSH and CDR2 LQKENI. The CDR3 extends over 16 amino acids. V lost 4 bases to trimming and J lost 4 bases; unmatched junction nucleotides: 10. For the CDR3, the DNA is TGTGCCAGCTCACGCGGTTTCCGGGGGGTTTACAATGAGCAGTTCTTC. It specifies CASSRGFRGVYNEQFF.

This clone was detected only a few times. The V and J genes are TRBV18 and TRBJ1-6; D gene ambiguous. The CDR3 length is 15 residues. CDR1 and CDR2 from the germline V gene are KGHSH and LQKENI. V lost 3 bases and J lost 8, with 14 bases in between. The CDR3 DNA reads TGTGCCAGCTCACCGAATCTGCCACCAGATTCACCCCTCCACTTT. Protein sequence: CASSPNLPPDSPLHF.

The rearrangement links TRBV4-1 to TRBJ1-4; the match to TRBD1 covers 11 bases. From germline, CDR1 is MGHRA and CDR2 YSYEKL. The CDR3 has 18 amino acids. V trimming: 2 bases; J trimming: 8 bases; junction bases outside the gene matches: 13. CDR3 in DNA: TGCGCCAGCAGCCAACCACGAAACCGGGACAGGGGGGGGGAAAAACTGTTTTTT. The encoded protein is CASSQPRNRDRGGEKLFF.

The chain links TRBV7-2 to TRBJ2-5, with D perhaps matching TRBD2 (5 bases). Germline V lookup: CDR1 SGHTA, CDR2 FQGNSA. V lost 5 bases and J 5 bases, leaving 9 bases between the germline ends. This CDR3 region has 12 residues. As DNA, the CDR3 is TGTGCCAGCAGCCCGGGGTGGGAGACCCAGTACTTC. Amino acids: CASSPGWETQYF.

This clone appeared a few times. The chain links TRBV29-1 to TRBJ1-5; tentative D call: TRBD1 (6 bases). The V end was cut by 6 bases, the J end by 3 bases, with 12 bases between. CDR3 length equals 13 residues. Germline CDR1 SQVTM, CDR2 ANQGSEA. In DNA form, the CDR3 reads TGCAGCGTGGCGCTGGGGGCCAATCAGCCCCAGCATTTT. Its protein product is CSVALGANQPQHF.

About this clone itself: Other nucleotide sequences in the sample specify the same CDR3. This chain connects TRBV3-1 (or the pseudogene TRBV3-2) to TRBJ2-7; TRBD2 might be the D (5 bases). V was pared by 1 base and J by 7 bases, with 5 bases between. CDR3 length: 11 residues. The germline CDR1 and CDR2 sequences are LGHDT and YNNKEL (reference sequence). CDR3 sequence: CASSQAGEQYF. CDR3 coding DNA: TGTGCCAGCAGCCAAGCGGGGGAGCAGTACTTC.

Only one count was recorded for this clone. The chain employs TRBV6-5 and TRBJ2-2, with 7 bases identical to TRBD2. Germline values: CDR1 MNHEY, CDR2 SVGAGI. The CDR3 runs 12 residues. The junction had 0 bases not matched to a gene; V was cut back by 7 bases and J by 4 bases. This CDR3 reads CASKRGTGELFF. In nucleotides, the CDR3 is TGTGCCAGCAAGCGGGGCACCGGGGAGCTGTTTTTT.

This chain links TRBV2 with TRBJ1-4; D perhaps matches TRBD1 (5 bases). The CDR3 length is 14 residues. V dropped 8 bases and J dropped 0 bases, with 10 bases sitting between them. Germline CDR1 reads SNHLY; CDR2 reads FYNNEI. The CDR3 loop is CASQWGSTNEKLFF. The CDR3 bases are TGTGCCAGCCAGTGGGGCTCAACTAATGAAAAACTGTTTTTT.

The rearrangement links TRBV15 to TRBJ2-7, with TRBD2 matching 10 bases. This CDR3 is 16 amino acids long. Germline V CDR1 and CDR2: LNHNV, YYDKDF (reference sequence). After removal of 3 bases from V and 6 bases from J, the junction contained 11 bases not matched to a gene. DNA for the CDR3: TGTGCCACCAGCAGGTCTACTAGCGGGATAGTAGGCGAGCAGTACTTC. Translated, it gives CATSRSTSGIVGEQYF.

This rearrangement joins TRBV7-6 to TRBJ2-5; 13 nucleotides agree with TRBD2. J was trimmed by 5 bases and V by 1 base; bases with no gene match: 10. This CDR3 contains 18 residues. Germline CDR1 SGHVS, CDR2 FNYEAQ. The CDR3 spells CASSLVTSGGRVVETQYF. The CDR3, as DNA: TGTGCCAGCAGCTTAGTGACTAGCGGGGGGCGAGTCGTGGAGACCCAGTACTTC.

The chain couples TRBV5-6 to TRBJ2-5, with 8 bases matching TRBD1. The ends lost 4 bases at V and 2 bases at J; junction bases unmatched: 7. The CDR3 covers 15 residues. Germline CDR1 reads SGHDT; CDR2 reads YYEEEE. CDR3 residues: CASSSLRDRQETQYF. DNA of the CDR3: TGTGCCAGCAGCAGTCTCCGGGACAGGCAAGAGACCCAGTACTTC.

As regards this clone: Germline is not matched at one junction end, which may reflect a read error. CDR3 bases: TGTGCCAGCAGTCAAGCGGGGGTCAATGAGCAGTTCTTC. Translating gives CASSQAGVNEQFF. This sequence joins TRBV3-1 (or the pseudogene TRBV3-2) and TRBJ2-1; 8 bases are a match to TRBD2. Germline V gene data show CDR1 as LGHDT and CDR2 as YNNKEL (reference sequence). The CDR3 spans 13 residues.

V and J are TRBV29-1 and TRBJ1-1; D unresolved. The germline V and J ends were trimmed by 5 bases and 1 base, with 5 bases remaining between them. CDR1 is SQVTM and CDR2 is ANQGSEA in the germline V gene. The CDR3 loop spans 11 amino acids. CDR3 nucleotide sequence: TGCAGCGTTTCCAGGAACACTGAAGCTTTCTTT. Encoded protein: CSVSRNTEAFF.

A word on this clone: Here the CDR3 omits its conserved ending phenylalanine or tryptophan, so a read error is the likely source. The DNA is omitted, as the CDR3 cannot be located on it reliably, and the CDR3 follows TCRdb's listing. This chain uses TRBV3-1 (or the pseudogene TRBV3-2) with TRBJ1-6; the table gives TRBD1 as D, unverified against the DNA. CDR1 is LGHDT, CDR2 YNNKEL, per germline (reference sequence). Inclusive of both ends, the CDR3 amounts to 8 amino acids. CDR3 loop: CASSPRTD.

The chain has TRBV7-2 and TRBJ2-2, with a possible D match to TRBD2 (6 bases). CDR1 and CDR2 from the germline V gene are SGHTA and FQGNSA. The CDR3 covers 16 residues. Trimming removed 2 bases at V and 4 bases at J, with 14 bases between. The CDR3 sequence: CASSLRPLALTGELFF. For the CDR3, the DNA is TGTGCCAGCAGCTTAAGACCACTAGCCCTCACCGGGGAGCTGTTTTTT.